What follows are 19 T cell receptor beta chains derived from one specimen sequenced in a study of T cells in Graves' hyperthyroidism and ophthalmopathy. Authors of the study amplified TCR beta CDR3 regions from RNA transcripts. The HTBI primer set drove a first-round RT-PCR of the TCR CDR3. TCRdb reprocessed the multiplex PCR reads via MiXCR and lists one record per CDR3 protein. Of hundreds of thousands of distinct CDR3 sequences detected, over 35% appear once; the ten largest clones hold 7.5% to 9.5%. Material: blood. The receptors originated from a man between 18 and 29 years old with Graves' hyperthyroidism.

This clonotype was seen many times. The chain links TRBV2 to TRBJ2-5; 7 positions match TRBD1. V dropped 6 bases and J dropped 1; count of bases not matched to a gene: 5. Per the germline V gene, CDR1 is SNHLY and CDR2 is FYNNEI. The length of the CDR3 is 14 residues. The CDR3 DNA reads TGTGCCAGCAGCCGCCGACAGGGCCAAGAGACCCAGTACTTC. Its translation: CASSRRQGQETQYF.

As concerns this clonotype: Its ends do not fully match the called genes, so a read error is possible. V usage is TRBV7-7 and J usage is TRBJ2-2, with D possibly being TRBD1 (6 bases). This CDR3 contains 16 residues. Germline V gives CDR1 SSHAT, CDR2 FNYEAQ (reference sequence). CDR3 nucleotide sequence: TGCGCCAGCGGCCAAGATGGGGGACAGAACACCGGGGAGCTGTTTTTT. Its translation is CASGQDGGQNTGELFF.

This clonotype was observed a handful of times. The rearrangement joins TRBV5-4 to TRBJ1-1, with a tentative D call TRBD1 (5 bases). The CDR3 sequence is 15 residues long. Germline CDR1 SGHNT, CDR2 YYREEE (reference sequence). Trimming removed 2 bases at V and 5 bases at J, with 16 bases between. CDR3 residues: CASSFEGGVLTEAFF. CDR3 DNA: TGTGCCAGCAGCTTCGAAGGAGGGGTACTTACTGAAGCTTTCTTT.

This clonotype was observed many times. The CDR3, as DNA: TGTGCCAGCGCCCCACGGAGGGGCCAGGACGAGCAGTACTTC. This sequence encodes CASAPRRGQDEQYF. The chain employs TRBV7-2 and TRBJ2-7; D is possibly TRBD2 (6 bases). Trimming left V 8 bases short and J 5 bases short, with 19 bases between. The length of the CDR3 is 14 residues. Germline V lookup: CDR1 SGHTA, CDR2 FQGNSA.

The chain recombines TRBV20-1 with TRBJ2-7; 9 bases fit TRBD2. Germline V gene sequence: CDR1 DFQATT, CDR2 SNEGSKA (reference sequence). The CDR3 has 18 residues. The trim removed 0 bases at V and 0 bases at J, leaving 12 bases unmatched. CDR3 sequence reads: CSARDDGSSGSNSYEQYF. The CDR3 region has the DNA TGCAGTGCTAGAGATGATGGGAGTAGCGGGAGTAACTCCTACGAGCAGTACTTC.

This clonotype was seen repeatedly, ten times or more. The chain is built from TRBV10-3 and TRBJ1-6; 10 bases are shared with TRBD1. With V trimmed by 10 bases and J by 8 bases, 2 bases remained unmatched. Germline V lookup: CDR1 ENHRY, CDR2 SYGVKD. The CDR3 spans 12 residues. CDR3 in DNA: TGTGCCACCGGACAGGGGGATTCACCCCTCCACTTT. This translates into CATGQGDSPLHF.

V usage is TRBV13 and J usage is TRBJ2-7; a weak D match, TRBD1 (5 bases). Trimming removed 7 bases from V and 3 bases from J, with 16 bases in between. Germline CDR1 reads PRHDT; CDR2 reads FYEKMQ (reference sequence). This CDR3 contains 14 residues. CDR3 residues: CASNYPDTDYEQYF. The CDR3, as DNA: TGTGCCAGCAACTACCCGGACACAGACTACGAGCAGTACTTC.

A note on this clonotype: No conserved phenylalanine or tryptophan ends this CDR3, so it is likely a read error. This rearrangement joins TRBV15 to TRBJ1-5; D gene uncertain. Germline values: CDR1 LNHNV, CDR2 YYDKDF (reference sequence). CDR3 length: 14 residues. V dropped 4 bases and J dropped 3 bases, with 10 bases sitting between them. The CDR3 nucleotides read TGTGCCACCAGCATGCGGAGATACAATCAGCCCCAGCATCTT. Encoded protein: CATSMRRYNQPQHL.

This clonotype was detected a few times. V and J are TRBV11-2 and TRBJ2-7; perhaps TRBD2 as D (6 bases). This CDR3 has 14 residues. V dropped 5 bases and J dropped 5 bases, with 16 bases sitting between them. The V gene's germline CDR1 is SGHAT and CDR2 FQNNGV. In nucleotides, the CDR3 is TGTGCCAGCAGCAGACCGGGAGCCCGAAACGAGCAGTACTTC. It translates to CASSRPGARNEQYF.

This clonotype was observed many times. V gene TRBV20-1 combines with J gene TRBJ1-1, with no clear D. CDR1 DFQATT and CDR2 SNEGSKA come from the germline V gene (reference sequence). Trimming stripped 3 bases from V and 3 bases from J, with 11 bases between. The CDR3 sequence is 13 residues long. CDR3 in DNA: TGCAGTGCTAGCACCGTGAGGGACACTGAAGCTTTCTTT. Its translation is CSASTVRDTEAFF.

This clonotype appeared a single time. At one boundary the junction diverges from the germline segment, which might be a read error. The chain combines TRBV2 with TRBJ2-5; 11 positions agree with TRBD2. The CDR3 covers 16 residues. Per the germline V gene, CDR1 is SNHLY and CDR2 is FYNNEI. CDR3: CASSEGLAGGQETQCF. For the CDR3, the DNA is TGTGCCAGCAGTGAAGGGCTAGCGGGGGGCCAAGAGACCCAGTGCTTC.

In its sample, this clonotype was seen once. The rearrangement joins TRBV29-1 to TRBJ2-7; TRBD2 matches at 12 bases. CDR3 length equals 14 residues. J lost 7 bases, V lost 8 bases, and 12 bases had no gene match. Germline-derived CDR1 and CDR2 are SQVTM and ANQGSEA. CDR3 residues: CSLWTSGNANEQYF. DNA for the CDR3: TGCAGCCTTTGGACTAGCGGGAACGCCAATGAGCAGTACTTC.

This clonotype was found a few times. The gene calls are TRBV7-2 and TRBJ1-4; 8 nucleotides agree with TRBD1. The V segment lost 5 bases and the J segment 8 bases; nucleotides outside the gene matches: 10. CDR1 is SGHTA and CDR2 is FQGNSA in the germline V gene. The CDR3 runs 15 residues. The DNA of the CDR3 is TGTGCCAGCAGCGCCGCCGGACAGGGTCACGAAAAACTGTTTTTT. Amino acid sequence: CASSAAGQGHEKLFF.

The V gene is TRBV7-8, the J gene TRBJ1-5, with 8 bases fitting TRBD1. The CDR3 has 18 residues. CDR1 is SGHVS, CDR2 FQNEAQ, per germline. The V and J ends lost 5 bases and 3 bases, in that order; junction bases with no gene match: 15. CDR3 DNA: TGTGCCAGCAGCCCCAACCGGATAGGACAGGGAATCAATCAGCCCCAGCATTTT. This gives the protein CASSPNRIGQGINQPQHF.

In this sample, this clonotype turned up a few times. V is TRBV7-9 and J is TRBJ2-5; D is unclear. The CDR3 is made up of 13 amino acids. Germline lookup yields CDR1 SEHNR and CDR2 FQNEAQ (reference sequence). Trimming took 3 bases from V and 5 from J, leaving 10 bases between them. CDR3 bases: TGTGCCAGCAGCTTTAGTCAGCCGGAGACCCAGTACTTC. Its protein product is CASSFSQPETQYF.

The V and J genes are TRBV25-1 and TRBJ2-7, with D perhaps being TRBD1 or TRBD2 (5 bases each). V gave up 5 bases and J gave up 6 bases, with 11 bases separating them. CDR1 and CDR2 from the germline V gene are MGHDK and SYGVNS. The CDR3 is made up of 12 amino acids. For the CDR3, the DNA is TGTGCCAGCAGTTACGTGGGGGTCGAGCAGTACTTC. Its protein is CASSYVGVEQYF.

This clonotype came up a few times. The chain carries TRBV6-5 and TRBJ2-5; tentatively, D is TRBD2 (6 bases). This CDR3 has 13 residues. V dropped 8 bases and J dropped 2 bases, with 12 bases sitting between them. Looked up from germline, CDR1 is MNHEY and CDR2 is SVGAGI. The CDR3 loop is CASSGDIQETQYF. In DNA, the CDR3 is TGTGCCAGCTCGGGAGACATTCAAGAGACCCAGTACTTC.

This clonotype was counted only a few times. The gene calls are TRBV4-1 and TRBJ2-7; 7 bases fit TRBD2. Trimming took 2 bases from V and 1 from J; bases not matched to a gene: 8. The CDR3 is 16 amino acids. CDR1 and CDR2 from the germline V gene are MGHRA and YSYEKL. CDR3 in amino acids: CASSQSSTGLSYEQYF. The CDR3, as DNA: TGCGCCAGCAGCCAAAGCTCTACGGGACTATCCTACGAGCAGTACTTC.

This clonotype was detected only a few times. The V and J genes are TRBV20-1 and TRBJ1-5, with a tentative D call TRBD1 (6 bases). The CDR3 consists of 14 residues. Germline V gives CDR1 DFQATT, CDR2 SNEGSKA (reference sequence). Trimming took 6 bases from V and 7 from J, leaving 19 bases between them. The CDR3, as DNA: TGCAGTGCACTTATCGGACAGATCAAGCAGCCCCAGCATTTT. Its translation is CSALIGQIKQPQHF.